This TCR beta chain was identified in a study of shared clonotypes between healthy human individuals. The data were produced by immunoSEQ multiplex PCR, yet TCRdb's version contains in-frame clones alone and is incomplete. The sample records about 2 million clones, roughly 94% being singletons. A total of 16 residues make up the CDR3, ends included. Germline-derived CDR1 and CDR2 are MNHNY and SVGAGI (reference sequence). A note on this clone: The limits of the CDR3 on the DNA are not certain, so only TCRdb's listed CDR3 is given.

This receptor was taken from a man aged 18 to 35 in good health. The specimen was naive CD4+ T cells sorted from blood. Subset indicated: CD45RA+ positively selected. This chain links TRBV6-6 with TRBJ1-6. The CDR3: CASSSSRGDWDSPLHF.